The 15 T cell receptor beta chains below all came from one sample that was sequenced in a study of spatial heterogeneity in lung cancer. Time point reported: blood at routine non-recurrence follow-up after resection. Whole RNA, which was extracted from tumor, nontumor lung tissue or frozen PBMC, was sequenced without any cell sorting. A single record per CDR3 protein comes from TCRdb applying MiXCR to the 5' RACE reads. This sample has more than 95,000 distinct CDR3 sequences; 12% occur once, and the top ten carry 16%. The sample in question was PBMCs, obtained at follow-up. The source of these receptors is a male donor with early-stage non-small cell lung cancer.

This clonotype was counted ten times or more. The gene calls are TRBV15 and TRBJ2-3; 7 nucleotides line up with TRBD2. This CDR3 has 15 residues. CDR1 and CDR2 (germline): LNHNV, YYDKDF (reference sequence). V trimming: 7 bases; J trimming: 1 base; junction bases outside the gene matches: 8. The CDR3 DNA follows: TGTGCCACCACCTTGGGCGGGGGACGCACAGATACGCAGTATTTT. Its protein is CATTLGGGRTDTQYF.

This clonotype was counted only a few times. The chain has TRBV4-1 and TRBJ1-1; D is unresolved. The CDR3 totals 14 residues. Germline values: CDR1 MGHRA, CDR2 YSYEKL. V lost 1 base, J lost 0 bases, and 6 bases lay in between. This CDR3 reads CASSQVRMNTEAFF. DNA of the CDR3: TGCGCCAGCAGCCAAGTGCGGATGAACACTGAAGCTTTCTTT.

CDR3 in amino acids: CSARGSSPPTYEQYF. DNA of the CDR3: TGCAGTGCTAGAGGTAGCAGTCCACCTACCTACGAGCAGTACTTC. This chain connects TRBV20-1 to TRBJ2-7, with no clear D. V lost 1 base to trimming and J lost 2 bases, with 15 bases between them. CDR1 is DFQATT and CDR2 is SNEGSKA in the germline V gene (reference sequence). The CDR3 is 15 amino acids.

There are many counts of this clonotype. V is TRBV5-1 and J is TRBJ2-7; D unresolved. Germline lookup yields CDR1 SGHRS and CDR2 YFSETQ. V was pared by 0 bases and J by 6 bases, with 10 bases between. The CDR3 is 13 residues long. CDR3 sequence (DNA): TGCGCCAGCAGCTTGGGATCGGCACGCGAGCAGTACTTC. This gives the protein CASSLGSAREQYF.

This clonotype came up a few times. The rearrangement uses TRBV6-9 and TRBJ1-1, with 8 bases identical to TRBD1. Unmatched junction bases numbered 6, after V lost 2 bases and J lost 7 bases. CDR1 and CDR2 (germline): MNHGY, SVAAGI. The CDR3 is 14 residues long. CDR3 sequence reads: CASSYPSDRGEAFF. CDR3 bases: TGTGCCAGCAGTTATCCATCAGACAGGGGTGAAGCTTTCTTT.

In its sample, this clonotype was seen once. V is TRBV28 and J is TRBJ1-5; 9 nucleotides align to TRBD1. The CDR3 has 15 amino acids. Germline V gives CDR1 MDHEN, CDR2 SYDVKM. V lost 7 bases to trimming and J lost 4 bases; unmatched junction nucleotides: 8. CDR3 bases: TGTGCCAGCACTCTACAGGGGGCTCGGAATCAGCCCCAGCATTTT. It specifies CASTLQGARNQPQHF.

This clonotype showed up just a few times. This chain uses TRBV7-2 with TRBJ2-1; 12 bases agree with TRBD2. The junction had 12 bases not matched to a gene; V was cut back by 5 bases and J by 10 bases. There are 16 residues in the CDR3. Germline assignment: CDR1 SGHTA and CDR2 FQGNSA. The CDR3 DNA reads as TGTGCCAGCAGCGTACAGGGACTAGCGGGTCATGGGGAGCAGTTCTTC. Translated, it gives CASSVQGLAGHGEQFF.

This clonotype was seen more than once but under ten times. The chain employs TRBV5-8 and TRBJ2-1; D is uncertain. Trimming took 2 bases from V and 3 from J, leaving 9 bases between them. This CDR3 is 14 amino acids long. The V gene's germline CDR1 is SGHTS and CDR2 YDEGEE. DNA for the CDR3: TGTGCCAGCAGCTTTCGGACGGACTACAATGAGCAGTTCTTC. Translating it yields CASSFRTDYNEQFF.

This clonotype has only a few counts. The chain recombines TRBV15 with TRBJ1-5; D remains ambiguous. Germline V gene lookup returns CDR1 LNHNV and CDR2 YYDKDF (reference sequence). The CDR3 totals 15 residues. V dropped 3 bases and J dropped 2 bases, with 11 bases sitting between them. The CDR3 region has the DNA TGTGCCACCAGCAGGTGGACTGACCGCAATCAGCCCCAGCATTTT. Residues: CATSRWTDRNQPQHF.

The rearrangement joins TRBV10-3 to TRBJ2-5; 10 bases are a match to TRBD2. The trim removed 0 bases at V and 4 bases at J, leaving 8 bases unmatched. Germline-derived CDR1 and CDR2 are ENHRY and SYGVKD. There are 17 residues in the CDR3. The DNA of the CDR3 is TGTGCCATCAGTGAGTCGACGAGCGGGGGGGCTCGAGAGACCCAGTACTTC. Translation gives CAISESTSGGARETQYF.

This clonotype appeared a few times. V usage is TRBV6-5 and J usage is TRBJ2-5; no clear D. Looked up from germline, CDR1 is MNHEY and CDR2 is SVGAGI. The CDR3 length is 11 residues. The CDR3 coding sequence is TGTGCGACCAAGGTTCGAGAGACCCAGTACTTC. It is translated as CATKVRETQYF.

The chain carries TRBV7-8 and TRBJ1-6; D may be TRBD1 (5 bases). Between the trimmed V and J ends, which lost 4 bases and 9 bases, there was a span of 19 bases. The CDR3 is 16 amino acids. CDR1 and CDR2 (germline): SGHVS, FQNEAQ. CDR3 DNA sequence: TGTGCCAGCAGCTGGGGACTTGTGGGAACTACTTCACCCCTCCACTTT. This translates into CASSWGLVGTTSPLHF.

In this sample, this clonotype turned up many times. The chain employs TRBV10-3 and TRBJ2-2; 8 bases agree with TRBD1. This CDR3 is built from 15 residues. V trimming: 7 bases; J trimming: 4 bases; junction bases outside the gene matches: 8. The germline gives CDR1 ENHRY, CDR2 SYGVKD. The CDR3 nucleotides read TGTGCCATCATTTCGACAGGGGAGGCCACCGGGGAGCTGTTTTTT. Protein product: CAIISTGEATGELFF.

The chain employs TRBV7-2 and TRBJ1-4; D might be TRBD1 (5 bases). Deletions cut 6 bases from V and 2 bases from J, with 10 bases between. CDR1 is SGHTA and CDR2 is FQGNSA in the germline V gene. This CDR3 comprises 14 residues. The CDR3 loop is CASRAGSTNEKLFF. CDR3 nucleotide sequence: TGTGCCAGCAGGGCAGGGTCGACTAATGAAAAACTGTTTTTT.

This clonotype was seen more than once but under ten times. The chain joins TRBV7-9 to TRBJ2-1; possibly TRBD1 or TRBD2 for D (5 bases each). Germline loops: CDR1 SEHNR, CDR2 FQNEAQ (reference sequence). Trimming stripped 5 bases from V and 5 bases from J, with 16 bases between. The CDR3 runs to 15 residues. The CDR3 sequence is CASSPGTYPHNEQFF. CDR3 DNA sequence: TGTGCCAGCAGCCCGGGGACCTACCCCCACAATGAGCAGTTCTTC.